This passage covers 20 T cell receptor beta chains from one sample sequenced in a study of cytomegalovirus exposure and HLA in healthy donors. The PCR made use of 60 Vbeta and 13 Jbeta primers. Profiling relied on immunoSEQ multiplex PCR, and the TCRdb table lists in-frame clones only, not all of them. The sample holds over 100,000 clones, around 8.5% seen once. Sequences were obtained from PBMCs. The receptors were gathered from a middle-aged man in good health and CMV-seronegative.

The chain combines TRBV5-6 with TRBJ2-3, with 9 positions matching TRBD1. This CDR3 has 14 amino acids. Looked up from germline, CDR1 is SGHDT and CDR2 is YYEEEE. With V trimmed by 5 bases and J by 4 bases, 5 bases remained unmatched. In DNA, the CDR3 is TGTGCCAGCAGTTCGGGACAGGGTGCAGATACGCAGTATTTT. Protein sequence: CASSSGQGADTQYF.

This chain links TRBV25-1 with TRBJ1-2; D is ambiguous. This CDR3 has 14 amino acids. CDR1 MGHDK and CDR2 SYGVNS come from the germline V gene. V lost 4 bases, J lost 4 bases, and 13 bases lay in between. The CDR3 spells CASSAGPATYGYTF. The CDR3 region has the DNA TGTGCCAGCAGTGCTGGTCCAGCGACCTATGGCTACACCTTC.

The V gene is TRBV4-1, the J gene TRBJ2-7; 12 bases line up with TRBD2. V dropped 0 bases and J dropped 4; count of bases not matched to a gene: 7. The CDR3 sequence is 17 residues long. Germline CDR1 and CDR2: MGHRA and YSYEKL. The CDR3 region has the DNA TGCGCCAGCAGCCAAGATATGGGGCTAGCGGGGGGGTACGAGCAGTACTTC. Translated, it gives CASSQDMGLAGGYEQYF.

The chain employs TRBV27 and TRBJ2-4, with D hard to call. This CDR3 contains 13 residues. Deletions cut 2 bases from V and 7 bases from J, with 9 bases between. Germline loops: CDR1 MNHEY, CDR2 SMNVEV (reference sequence). The DNA for the CDR3 is TGTGCCAGCAGTTTAACCAGTTGGAACATTCAGTACTTC. Translation gives CASSLTSWNIQYF.

This chain uses TRBV5-8 with TRBJ2-1, with D perhaps TRBD2 (6 bases). The CDR3 is 15 residues long. Between the trimmed V and J ends, which lost 7 bases and 1 base, there was a span of 15 bases. CDR1 SGHTS and CDR2 YDEGEE come from the germline V gene. The CDR3 sequence is CASLTGDHSYNEQFF. CDR3 bases: TGTGCCAGCCTAACGGGGGACCATTCCTACAATGAGCAGTTCTTC. Full variable domain (rest looked up from reference TRBV5-8 and TRBJ2-1): EAGVTQSPTHLIKTRGQQATLRCSPISGHTSVYWYQQALGLGLQFLLWYDEGEERNRGNFPPRFSGRQFPNYSSELNVNALELEDSALYLCASLTGDHSYNEQFFGPGTRLTVL.

The chain combines TRBV30 with TRBJ2-3; D is unclear. V dropped 2 bases and J dropped 8 bases, with 14 bases sitting between them. The CDR3 has 13 residues. Germline V gene sequence: CDR1 GTSNPN, CDR2 SVGIG (reference sequence). The CDR3 sequence is CAWSSDPRSTQYF. DNA for the CDR3: TGTGCCTGGAGTTCAGATCCCCGGAGTACGCAGTATTTT.

This chain links TRBV6-5 with TRBJ2-7; no definite D call. Trimming removed 6 bases from V and 5 bases from J, with 8 bases in between. This CDR3 has 11 residues. The V gene's germline CDR1 is MNHEY and CDR2 SVGAGI. For the CDR3, the DNA is TGTGCCAGCAGACTCGCGGACGAGCAGTACTTC. Translating gives CASRLADEQYF.

The chain carries TRBV19 and TRBJ1-1; D may be TRBD1 (5 bases). This CDR3 has 13 residues. With 3 bases removed from V and 3 bases from J, the gap between germline ends came to 8 bases. From germline, CDR1 is LNHDA and CDR2 SQIVND (reference sequence). In DNA form, the CDR3 reads TGTGCCAGTAGTATGGGGCCTGACACTGAAGCTTTCTTT. It codes for CASSMGPDTEAFF.

This clone was detected only a few times. The V call is TRBV19, the J call TRBJ2-1; D remains unclear. CDR1 LNHDA and CDR2 SQIVND come from the germline V gene (reference sequence). V was cut by 3 bases and J by 8 bases, with 17 bases left in between. The CDR3 is 15 amino acids. The CDR3 bases are TGTGCCAGTAGTATCGAGGCAGCCCCGGTGGATGAGCAGTTCTTC. It translates to CASSIEAAPVDEQFF.

This chain joins TRBV19 and TRBJ1-4, with D maybe TRBD1 (6 bases). The V end was cut by 5 bases, the J end by 0 bases, with 16 bases between. This CDR3 has 17 residues. Germline CDR1 reads LNHDA; CDR2 reads SQIVND (reference sequence). The CDR3 bases are TGTGCCAGTAGTCTACACAGGGTGGATGCAACTAATGAAAAACTGTTTTTT. Translation gives CASSLHRVDATNEKLFF.

This clone came up a few times. This chain connects TRBV5-1 to TRBJ1-1; 11 nucleotides agree with TRBD1. The CDR3 loop spans 16 amino acids. CDR1 and CDR2 from the germline V gene are SGHRS and YFSETQ. V lost 4 bases, J lost 6 bases, and 11 bases stayed unmatched. The CDR3 protein is CASSSRTGQGASEAFF. The CDR3 bases are TGCGCCAGCAGCAGTCGGACCGGACAGGGGGCATCTGAAGCTTTCTTT.

The J gene is TRBJ1-2, the V gene TRBV15, with D hard to call. CDR1 and CDR2 (germline): LNHNV, YYDKDF (reference sequence). This CDR3 is built from 17 residues. With 0 bases removed from V and 2 bases from J, the gap between germline ends came to 16 bases. CDR3 residues: CATSRDGVGGRNYGYTF. CDR3 DNA sequence: TGTGCCACCAGCAGAGATGGTGTAGGTGGGAGAAACTATGGCTACACCTTC.

This clone was seen only a few times. The chain is built from TRBV5-1 and TRBJ2-3; 12 bases fit TRBD2. The germline V gene has CDR1 SGHRS and CDR2 YFSETQ. The J segment lost 0 bases and the V segment lost 0 bases, leaving 5 bases of the junction unmatched. The CDR3 is 18 residues long. The CDR3 protein is CASSLALAGGTSTDTQYF. The DNA for the CDR3 is TGCGCCAGCAGCTTGGCACTAGCGGGGGGTACTAGCACAGATACGCAGTATTTT.

The J gene is TRBJ1-6, the V gene TRBV7-9; possibly TRBD1 for D (5 bases). Per germline, CDR1 SEHNR and CDR2 FQNEAQ (reference sequence). V was pared by 7 bases and J by 4 bases, with 14 bases between. This CDR3 has 15 amino acids. Here the CDR3 reads CASTDRQGYNSPLHF. The CDR3 DNA is TGTGCCAGCACCGACAGACAAGGGTATAATTCACCCCTCCACTTT.

This clone turned up a few times. The genes are TRBV19 and TRBJ1-5; 11 nucleotides line up with TRBD1. Germline CDR1 is LNHDA and CDR2 is SQIVND (reference sequence). The CDR3 has 18 residues. The ends lost 3 bases at V and 3 bases at J; junction bases unmatched: 10. The CDR3 here is CASSIPDRGLYFNQPQHF. Here the CDR3 DNA reads TGTGCCAGTAGTATTCCGGACAGGGGGCTATACTTCAATCAGCCCCAGCATTTT.

In this sample, this clone turned up a few times. The rearrangement links TRBV19 to TRBJ2-7; TRBD1 matches 10 bases. Trimming at V came to 4 bases and at J to 5 bases, leaving 8 bases not matched to a gene. In germline, CDR1 is LNHDA, CDR2 SQIVND (reference sequence). This CDR3 contains 15 residues. In DNA form, the CDR3 reads TGTGCCAGTAGTAACCCCCGGGACAGGGGCCACGAGCAGTACTTC. Its translation: CASSNPRDRGHEQYF.

In this sample, this clone turned up a few times. J is TRBJ2-5 and V is TRBV5-1, with TRBD1 identical over 10 bases. Germline assignment: CDR1 SGHRS and CDR2 YFSETQ. Trimming at V came to 0 bases and at J to 4 bases, leaving 3 bases not matched to a gene. This CDR3 region has 15 residues. The CDR3 DNA is TGCGCCAGCAGCTTGGTAGGGACAGGGGTAGAGACCCAGTACTTC. Its translation is CASSLVGTGVETQYF.

In its sample, this clone was seen a few times. This chain uses TRBV6-6 with TRBJ1-2; 7 bases line up with TRBD1. V lost 0 bases and J lost 3; bases outside the gene matches: 4. The CDR3 length is 15 residues. Germline loops: CDR1 MNHNY, CDR2 SVGAGI (reference sequence). For the CDR3, the DNA is TGTGCCAGCAGTTACTCGGCAGGGGGTCACTATGGCTACACCTTC. It codes for CASSYSAGGHYGYTF.

The J gene is TRBJ2-1, the V gene TRBV4-1; 7 bases are shared with TRBD2. J lost 7 bases, V lost 2 bases, and 5 bases had no gene match. The V gene's germline CDR1 is MGHRA and CDR2 YSYEKL. This CDR3 comprises 14 residues. The CDR3 is CASSQSGVVNEQFF. The CDR3 coding sequence is TGCGCCAGCAGCCAAAGCGGGGTGGTTAATGAGCAGTTCTTC.

This chain links TRBV11-3 with TRBJ2-3, with 14 bases lining up with TRBD2. The ends lost 4 bases at V and 2 bases at J; junction bases unmatched: 2. The CDR3 loop spans 16 amino acids. CDR1 and CDR2 (germline): SGHNT, YENEEA. In DNA form, the CDR3 reads TGTGCCAGCAGCTCGGGACTAGCGGGGGCCACAGATACGCAGTATTTT. Its translation: CASSSGLAGATDTQYF.